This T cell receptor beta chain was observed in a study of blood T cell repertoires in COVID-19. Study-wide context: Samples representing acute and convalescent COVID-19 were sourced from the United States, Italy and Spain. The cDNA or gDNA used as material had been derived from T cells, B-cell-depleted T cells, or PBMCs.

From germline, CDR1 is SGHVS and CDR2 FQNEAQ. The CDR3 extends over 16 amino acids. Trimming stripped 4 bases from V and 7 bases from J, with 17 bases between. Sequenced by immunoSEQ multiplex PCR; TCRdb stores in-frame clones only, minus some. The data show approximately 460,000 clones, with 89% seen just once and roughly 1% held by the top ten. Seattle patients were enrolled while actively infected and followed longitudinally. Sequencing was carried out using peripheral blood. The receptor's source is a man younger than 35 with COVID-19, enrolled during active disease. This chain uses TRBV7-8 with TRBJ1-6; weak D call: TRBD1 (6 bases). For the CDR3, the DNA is TGTGCCAGCAGCTCGAAACGTTCAGGGGCCAATTCACCCCTCCACTTT. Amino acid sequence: CASSSKRSGANSPLHF.